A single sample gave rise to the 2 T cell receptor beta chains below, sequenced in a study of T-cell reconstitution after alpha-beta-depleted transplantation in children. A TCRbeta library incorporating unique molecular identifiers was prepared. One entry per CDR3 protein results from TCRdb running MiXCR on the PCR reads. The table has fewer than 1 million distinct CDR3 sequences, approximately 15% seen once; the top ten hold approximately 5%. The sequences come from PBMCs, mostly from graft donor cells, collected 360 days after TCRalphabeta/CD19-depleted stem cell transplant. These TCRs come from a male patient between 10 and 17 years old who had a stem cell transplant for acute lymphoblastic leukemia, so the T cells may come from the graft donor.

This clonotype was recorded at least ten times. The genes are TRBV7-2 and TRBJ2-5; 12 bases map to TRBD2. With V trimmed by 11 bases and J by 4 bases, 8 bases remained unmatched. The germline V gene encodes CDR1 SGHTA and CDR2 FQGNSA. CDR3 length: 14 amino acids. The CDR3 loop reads CARPTSGSRETQYF. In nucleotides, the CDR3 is TGTGCCCGGCCGACTAGCGGGAGTAGAGAGACCCAGTACTTC.

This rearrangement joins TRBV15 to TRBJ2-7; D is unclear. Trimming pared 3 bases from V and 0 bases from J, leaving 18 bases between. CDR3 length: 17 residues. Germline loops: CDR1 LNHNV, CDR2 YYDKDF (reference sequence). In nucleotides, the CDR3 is TGTGCCACCAGCAGTAACCCTGGGCATCCCAGCTCCTACGAGCAGTACTTC. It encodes CATSSNPGHPSSYEQYF.